One and the same sample provided the 28 T cell receptor beta chains below, sequenced in a study of response to subunit inactivated influenza vaccine. TCRdb redid the calling of the RT-PCR reads with MiXCR, one entry per CDR3 protein. The sample has hundreds of thousands of distinct CDR3 sequences; 15% to 17% are singletons. The sample here was PBMCs from blood, taken less than 13 days after vaccination. The source is a middle-aged man who received an inactivated influenza vaccine.

At least ten counts were recorded for this clonotype. The J gene is TRBJ1-1, the V gene TRBV5-1, with 8 nucleotides matching TRBD1. CDR3 length: 14 amino acids. CDR1 is SGHRS and CDR2 is YFSETQ in the germline V gene. J gave up 5 bases and V 4 bases, and 7 bases lay outside the gene matches. The CDR3 sequence is CASSLRQGSTEAFF. The CDR3 DNA follows: TGCGCCAGCAGCCTAAGACAGGGGAGTACTGAAGCTTTCTTT.

This clonotype was counted only a few times. This chain uses TRBV2 with TRBJ2-1; 8 bases agree with TRBD1. The J segment lost 5 bases and the V segment lost 5 bases, leaving 8 bases of the junction unmatched. CDR1 is SNHLY and CDR2 is FYNNEI in the germline V gene. CDR3 length: 15 residues. The CDR3 bases are TGTGCCAGCAGTCACGGACAGGGTCGGGACAATGAGCAGTTCTTC. It yields the protein CASSHGQGRDNEQFF.

Ten or more counts support this clonotype. The chain has TRBV20-1 and TRBJ2-1, with 14 nucleotides matching TRBD2. V lost 6 bases and J lost 3; bases outside the gene matches: 10. Germline V gene lookup returns CDR1 DFQATT and CDR2 SNEGSKA (reference sequence). CDR3 length: 17 residues. The CDR3 is CSASGLAGGIYYNEQFF. The CDR3 DNA reads TGCAGTGCATCCGGACTAGCGGGGGGCATATACTACAATGAGCAGTTCTTC.

The chain joins TRBV5-1 to TRBJ2-1, with D perhaps TRBD1 or TRBD2 (5 bases each). The CDR3 is 13 amino acids. Trimming left V 4 bases short and J 7 bases short, with 12 bases between. The germline CDR1 and CDR2 sequences are SGHRS and YFSETQ. Written as DNA, the CDR3 is TGCGCCAGCAGCCGGGACCTGGGGAATGAGCAGTTCTTC. Its translation is CASSRDLGNEQFF.

This clonotype was seen a handful of times. The V call is TRBV7-2, the J call TRBJ2-3, with TRBD2 identical over 7 bases. Trimming removed 1 base from V and 2 bases from J; junction bases left unmatched: 6. This CDR3 contains 16 residues. The V gene's germline CDR1 is SGHTA and CDR2 FQGNSA. CDR3 nucleotides: TGTGCCAGCAGCTTAGTCGGCGCGGGGGTCACAGATACGCAGTATTTT. It specifies CASSLVGAGVTDTQYF.

This clonotype has a handful of counts. The V and J genes are TRBV20-1 and TRBJ1-3; D might be TRBD1 (6 bases). This CDR3 has 13 amino acids. CDR1 is DFQATT and CDR2 is SNEGSKA in the germline V gene (reference sequence). Trimming took 6 bases from V and 2 from J, leaving 11 bases between them. This chain's CDR3 is CSANPGAGNTIYF. The CDR3 DNA follows: TGCAGTGCCAACCCAGGGGCTGGAAACACCATATATTTT.

The chain joins TRBV11-1 to TRBJ2-1; 13 bases are a match to TRBD2. The CDR3 totals 19 residues. V lost 0 bases, J lost 2 bases, and 7 bases stayed unmatched. Germline loops: CDR1 SGHAT, CDR2 FQDESV (reference sequence). For the CDR3, the DNA is TGTGCCAGCAGCTTAGCGCTAACTAGCGGGAGGGGCCCCTACAATGAGCAGTTCTTC. Its translation: CASSLALTSGRGPYNEQFF.

This chain links TRBV15 with TRBJ2-3; no clear D gene. From germline, CDR1 is LNHNV and CDR2 YYDKDF (reference sequence). There are 14 residues in the CDR3. Deletions cut 0 bases from V and 4 bases from J, with 8 bases between. CDR3 residues: CATSREGEADTQYF. DNA for the CDR3: TGTGCCACCAGCAGAGAGGGTGAAGCAGATACGCAGTATTTT.

In this sample, this clonotype turned up a few times. In DNA form, the CDR3 reads TGTGCCAGCTCACCACCGAGTCAACTAGCGGGGAACAATGAGCAGTTCTTC. Translation: CASSPPSQLAGNNEQFF. The V gene is TRBV18, the J gene TRBJ2-1; TRBD2 matches 10 bases. With 0 bases clipped from V and 5 bases from J, the junction kept 7 bases outside the gene matches. Germline CDR1 is KGHSH and CDR2 is LQKENI. The CDR3 sequence is 17 residues long.

In its sample, this clonotype was seen a few times. The chain joins TRBV6-1 to TRBJ2-7, with D tentatively TRBD1 (6 bases). V lost 6 bases and J lost 2, with 17 bases in between. The V gene's germline CDR1 is MNHNS and CDR2 SASEGT. CDR3 length: 15 residues. As DNA, the CDR3 is TGTGCCAGCAGAAGTACCGGGACACCGGCCTACGAGCAGTACTTC. It translates to CASRSTGTPAYEQYF.

V and J are TRBV28 and TRBJ2-3; TRBD1 aligns across 7 bases. This CDR3 region has 13 residues. Germline CDR1 reads MDHEN; CDR2 reads SYDVKM. J was trimmed by 4 bases and V by 6 bases; bases with no gene match: 4. DNA for the CDR3: TGTGCCAGCAGGGACAGGTTCTCAGATACGCAGTATTTT. Its protein is CASRDRFSDTQYF.

This clonotype was seen ten or more times. The chain is built from TRBV20-1 and TRBJ1-4; no definite D call. This CDR3 contains 12 residues. The germline CDR1 and CDR2 sequences are DFQATT and SNEGSKA (reference sequence). V gave up 4 bases and J gave up 4 bases, with 7 bases separating them. The CDR3 region is CSAMGRNEKLFF. The CDR3 DNA sequence: TGCAGTGCTATGGGCCGTAATGAAAAACTGTTTTTT.

This clonotype was observed a few times. The J gene is TRBJ2-6, the V gene TRBV5-1; 8 bases are shared with TRBD1. The CDR3 extends over 18 amino acids. J lost 3 bases, V lost 4 bases, and 12 bases had no gene match. Germline lookup yields CDR1 SGHRS and CDR2 YFSETQ. The CDR3 spells CASSPGGQGGFGANVLTF. The CDR3 DNA is TGCGCCAGCAGCCCAGGGGGCCAGGGGGGTTTTGGGGCCAACGTCCTGACTTTC.

The V and J genes are TRBV27 and TRBJ2-1, with 10 bases fitting TRBD2. J gave up 3 bases and V 5 bases, and 7 bases lay outside the gene matches. The CDR3 has 16 amino acids. Germline CDR1 reads MNHEY; CDR2 reads SMNVEV (reference sequence). DNA for the CDR3: TGTGCCAGCAGTACAAGCGGGGGGGCTTACTACAATGAGCAGTTCTTC. As protein: CASSTSGGAYYNEQFF.

The V gene is TRBV6-6, the J gene TRBJ2-1; no firm D call. Germline CDR1 and CDR2: MNHNY and SVGAGI (reference sequence). The CDR3 runs 13 residues. The germline V and J ends were trimmed by 7 bases and 3 bases, with 10 bases remaining between them. CDR3 in amino acids: CASTPRNYNEQFF. The CDR3 DNA sequence: TGTGCCAGCACCCCTCGGAACTACAATGAGCAGTTCTTC.

The sample holds many counts of this clonotype. The chain employs TRBV6-5 and TRBJ1-6; unclear D gene. Trimming pared 2 bases from V and 0 bases from J, leaving 8 bases between. Germline V CDR1 and CDR2: MNHEY, SVGAGI. The CDR3 loop spans 16 amino acids. CDR3 in amino acids: CASSYGASSYNSPLHF. The CDR3 nucleotides read TGTGCCAGCAGTTACGGCGCCAGCTCCTATAATTCACCCCTCCACTTT.

The chain employs TRBV6-1 and TRBJ2-1; 7 bases line up with TRBD2. Germline assignment: CDR1 MNHNS and CDR2 SASEGT. This CDR3 region has 15 residues. Unmatched junction bases numbered 10, after V lost 5 bases and J lost 6 bases. The CDR3 region has the DNA TGTGCCAGCAGTCCCCTTCGGGAGCGGGGCAATGAGCAGTTCTTC. Its translation is CASSPLRERGNEQFF.

This clonotype was counted only a few times. This chain links TRBV20-1 with TRBJ1-5; D ambiguous. V lost 5 bases and J 6 bases, leaving 11 bases between the germline ends. Per germline, CDR1 DFQATT and CDR2 SNEGSKA (reference sequence). CDR3 size: 12 residues. DNA of the CDR3: TGCAGTGCTGGGAGGGCTGGTCAGCCCCAGCATTTT. Translated: CSAGRAGQPQHF.

The chain joins TRBV29-1 to TRBJ1-2; unclear D gene. In germline, CDR1 is SQVTM, CDR2 ANQGSEA. The CDR3 is made up of 12 amino acids. The V and J ends lost 2 bases and 0 bases respectively, with 4 bases between them. The CDR3 here is CSVERSNYGYTF. The CDR3 coding sequence is TGCAGCGTTGAAAGGTCTAACTATGGCTACACCTTC.

The chain is built from TRBV28 and TRBJ2-1, with 11 bases that match TRBD2. J lost 8 bases, V lost 5 bases, and 11 bases had no gene match. The CDR3 totals 16 residues. CDR1 is MDHEN and CDR2 is SYDVKM in the germline V gene. The CDR3 reads CASSPVTSGRWHEQFF. The CDR3 DNA sequence: TGTGCCAGCAGTCCCGTAACTAGCGGGAGATGGCATGAGCAGTTCTTC.

This clonotype turned up a few times. The chain recombines TRBV20-1 with TRBJ2-2, with unresolved D. Germline V CDR1 and CDR2: DFQATT, SNEGSKA (reference sequence). Trimming stripped 1 base from V and 7 bases from J, with 7 bases between. The CDR3 is 12 amino acids. In DNA form, the CDR3 reads TGCAGTGCTAGAGCCAGCCTCGGGGAGCTGTTTTTT. Protein: CSARASLGELFF.

This clonotype was seen only a few times. The genes are TRBV7-9 and TRBJ2-3; D assignment may be TRBD1 or TRBD2 (5 bases each). Germline CDR1 reads SEHNR; CDR2 reads FQNEAQ (reference sequence). Trimming stripped 5 bases from V and 8 bases from J, with 17 bases between. CDR3 length equals 14 residues. The CDR3 coding sequence is TGTGCCAGCAGCGGGGGTTGGGCGACTGGTACGCAGTATTTT. This encodes CASSGGWATGTQYF.

This clonotype was detected a few times. The junction differs from germline at one of its ends, possibly a read error. V gene TRBV20-1 combines with J gene TRBJ1-1; 8 bases are a match to TRBD1. From germline, CDR1 is DFQATT and CDR2 SNEGSKA (reference sequence). The CDR3 loop spans 13 amino acids. The CDR3 DNA is TGCAGTGCTCCTAACAGGGGGAACGCTGAAGCTTTCTTT. This codes for CSAPNRGNAEAFF.

V is TRBV7-3 and J is TRBJ2-2; D remains ambiguous. The germline V gene encodes CDR1 SGHTA and CDR2 FQGTGA. Trimming shortened V by 2 bases and J by 7 bases, and 8 bases separated the two germline ends. This CDR3 has 13 residues. The CDR3 protein is CASSLFLSGELFF. Here the CDR3 DNA reads TGTGCCAGCAGCTTATTTTTGAGCGGGGAGCTGTTTTTT.

This chain joins TRBV14 and TRBJ2-5; D gene ambiguous. Trimming took off 1 base at V and 6 bases at J, with 12 bases between the two ends. Looked up from germline, CDR1 is SGHDN and CDR2 is FVKESK. The CDR3 runs 14 residues. The CDR3 DNA sequence: TGTGCCAGCAGCCAAGTGGGTGGTTTAAAGACCCAGTACTTC. Translating gives CASSQVGGLKTQYF.

The sample holds a few counts of this clonotype. The J gene is TRBJ1-5, the V gene TRBV12-3 or TRBV12-4; D is uncertain. V dropped 7 bases and J dropped 5 bases, with 12 bases sitting between them. This CDR3 contains 13 residues. CDR3 protein: CASKKTVDQPQHF. The CDR3 region has the DNA TGTGCCAGCAAAAAAACTGTGGATCAGCCCCAGCATTTT.

This chain links TRBV30 with TRBJ1-2, with D perhaps TRBD1 (5 bases). CDR3 size: 11 residues. The V gene's germline CDR1 is GTSNPN and CDR2 SVGIG (reference sequence). V lost 4 bases and J 7 bases, leaving 10 bases between the germline ends. For the CDR3, the DNA is TGTGCCTGGAACCAGGGTCGTGGCTACACCTTC. It codes for CAWNQGRGYTF.

This clonotype was counted a few times. The chain joins TRBV11-2 to TRBJ2-5; 8 bases align to TRBD2. Germline V gene sequence: CDR1 SGHAT, CDR2 FQNNGV. V was clipped by 2 bases and J by 2 bases; unmatched bases: 7. This CDR3 has 16 amino acids. The CDR3 sequence: CASSLTWGGGQETQYF. The CDR3 DNA follows: TGTGCCAGCAGCTTAACTTGGGGCGGGGGGCAAGAGACCCAGTACTTC.